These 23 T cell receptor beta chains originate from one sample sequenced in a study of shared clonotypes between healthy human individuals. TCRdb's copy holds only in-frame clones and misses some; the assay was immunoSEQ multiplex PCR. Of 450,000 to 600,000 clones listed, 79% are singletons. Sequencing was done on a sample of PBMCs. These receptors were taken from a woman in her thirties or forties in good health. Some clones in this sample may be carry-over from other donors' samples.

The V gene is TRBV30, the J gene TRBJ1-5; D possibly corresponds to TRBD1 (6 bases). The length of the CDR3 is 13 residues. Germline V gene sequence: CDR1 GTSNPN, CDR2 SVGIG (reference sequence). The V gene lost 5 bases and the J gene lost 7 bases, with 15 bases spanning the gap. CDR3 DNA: TGTGCCTGGGCACCCAGGGGCTCACAGCCCCAGCATTTT. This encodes CAWAPRGSQPQHF.

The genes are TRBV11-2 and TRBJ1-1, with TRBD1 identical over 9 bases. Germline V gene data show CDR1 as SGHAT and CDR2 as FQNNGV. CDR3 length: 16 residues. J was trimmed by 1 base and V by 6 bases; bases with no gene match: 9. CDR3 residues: CASRNGQGKRNTEAFF. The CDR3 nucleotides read TGTGCCAGCAGAAATGGACAGGGGAAAAGGAACACTGAAGCTTTCTTT.

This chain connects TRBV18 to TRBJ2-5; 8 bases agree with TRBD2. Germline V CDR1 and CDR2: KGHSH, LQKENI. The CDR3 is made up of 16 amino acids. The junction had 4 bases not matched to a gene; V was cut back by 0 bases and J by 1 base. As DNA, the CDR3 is TGTGCCAGCTCACCACCCCTAGCGGGTGTCCAAGAGACCCAGTACTTC. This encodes CASSPPLAGVQETQYF.

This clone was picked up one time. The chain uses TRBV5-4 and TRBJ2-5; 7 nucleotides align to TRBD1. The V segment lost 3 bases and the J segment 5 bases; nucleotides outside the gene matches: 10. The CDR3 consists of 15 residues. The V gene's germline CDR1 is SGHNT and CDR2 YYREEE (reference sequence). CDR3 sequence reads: CASSSSRQGRETQYF. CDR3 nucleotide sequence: TGTGCCAGCAGCTCCAGCCGACAGGGCCGGGAGACCCAGTACTTC.

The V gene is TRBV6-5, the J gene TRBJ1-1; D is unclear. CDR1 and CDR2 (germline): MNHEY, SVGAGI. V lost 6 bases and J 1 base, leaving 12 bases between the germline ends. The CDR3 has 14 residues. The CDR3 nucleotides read TGTGCCAGCAGGAACAGTGGCGGGAACACTGAAGCTTTCTTT. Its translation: CASRNSGGNTEAFF.

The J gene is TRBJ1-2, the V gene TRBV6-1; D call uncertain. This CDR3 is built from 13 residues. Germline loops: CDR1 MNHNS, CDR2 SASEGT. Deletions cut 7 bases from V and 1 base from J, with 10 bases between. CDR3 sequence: CASTLTDNYGYTF. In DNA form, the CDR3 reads TGTGCCAGCACTCTGACCGATAACTATGGCTACACCTTC.

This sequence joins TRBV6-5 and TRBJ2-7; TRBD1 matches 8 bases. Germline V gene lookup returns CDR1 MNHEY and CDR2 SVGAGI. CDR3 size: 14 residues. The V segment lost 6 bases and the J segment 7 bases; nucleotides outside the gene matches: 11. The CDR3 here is CASSPPGQEREQYF. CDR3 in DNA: TGTGCCAGCAGCCCCCCGGGACAGGAGAGAGAGCAGTACTTC.

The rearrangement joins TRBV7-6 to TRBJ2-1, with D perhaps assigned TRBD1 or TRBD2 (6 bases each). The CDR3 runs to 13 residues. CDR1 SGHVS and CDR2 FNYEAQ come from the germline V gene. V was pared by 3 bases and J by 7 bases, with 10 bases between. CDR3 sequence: CASSFQGGNEQFF. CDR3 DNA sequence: TGTGCCAGCAGCTTTCAAGGGGGGAATGAGCAGTTCTTC.

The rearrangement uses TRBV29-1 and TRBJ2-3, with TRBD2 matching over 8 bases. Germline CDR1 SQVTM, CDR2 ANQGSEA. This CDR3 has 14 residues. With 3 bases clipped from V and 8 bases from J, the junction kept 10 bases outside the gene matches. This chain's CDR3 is CSVESSGSRITQYF. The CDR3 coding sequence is TGCAGCGTTGAGAGCAGCGGGAGCCGCATTACGCAGTATTTT.

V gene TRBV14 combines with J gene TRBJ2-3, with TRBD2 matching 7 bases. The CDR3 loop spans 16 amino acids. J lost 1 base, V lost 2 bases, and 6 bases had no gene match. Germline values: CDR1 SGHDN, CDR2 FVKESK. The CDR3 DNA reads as TGTGCCAGCAGCCAATCTAGCGGAGGGGGCACAGATACGCAGTATTTT. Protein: CASSQSSGGGTDTQYF.

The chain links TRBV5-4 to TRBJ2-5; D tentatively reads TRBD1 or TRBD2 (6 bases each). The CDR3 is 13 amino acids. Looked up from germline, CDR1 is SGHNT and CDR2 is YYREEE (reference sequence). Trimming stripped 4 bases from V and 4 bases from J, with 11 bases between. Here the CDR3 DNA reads TGTGCCAGCAGCGCGCCGGGGGCAGAGACCCAGTACTTC. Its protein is CASSAPGAETQYF.

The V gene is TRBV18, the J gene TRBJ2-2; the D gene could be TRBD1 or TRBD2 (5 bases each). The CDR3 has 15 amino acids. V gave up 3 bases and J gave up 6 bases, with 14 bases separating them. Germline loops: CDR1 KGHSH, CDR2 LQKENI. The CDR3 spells CASSPRDDTAGELFF. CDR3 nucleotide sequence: TGTGCCAGCTCACCCAGGGACGACACTGCCGGGGAGCTGTTTTTT.

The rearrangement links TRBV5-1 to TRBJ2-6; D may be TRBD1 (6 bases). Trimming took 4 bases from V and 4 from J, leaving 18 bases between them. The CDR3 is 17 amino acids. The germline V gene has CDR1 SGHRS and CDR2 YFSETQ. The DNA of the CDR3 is TGCGCCAGCAGCGCAAACCCTACAGGGTGGGGGGCCAACGTCCTGACTTTC. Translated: CASSANPTGWGANVLTF.

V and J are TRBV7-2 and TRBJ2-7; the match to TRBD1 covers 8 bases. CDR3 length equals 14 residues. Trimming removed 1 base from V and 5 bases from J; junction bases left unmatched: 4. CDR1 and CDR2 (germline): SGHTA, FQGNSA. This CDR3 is CASSLGTGHNEQYF. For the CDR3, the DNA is TGTGCCAGCAGCTTAGGGACAGGGCACAACGAGCAGTACTTC.

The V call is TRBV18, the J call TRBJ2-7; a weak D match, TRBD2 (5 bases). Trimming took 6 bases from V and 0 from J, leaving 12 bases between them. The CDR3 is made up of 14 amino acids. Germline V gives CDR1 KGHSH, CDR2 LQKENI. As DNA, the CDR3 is TGTGCCAGCTCCCCCTCAGGAGGCTCCTACGAGCAGTACTTC. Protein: CASSPSGGSYEQYF.

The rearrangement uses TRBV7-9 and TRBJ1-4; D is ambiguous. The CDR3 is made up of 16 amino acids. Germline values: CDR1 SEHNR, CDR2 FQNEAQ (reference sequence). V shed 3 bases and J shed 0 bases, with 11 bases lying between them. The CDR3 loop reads CASSFRQPATNEKLFF. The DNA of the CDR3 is TGTGCCAGCAGCTTTAGGCAGCCTGCAACTAATGAAAAACTGTTTTTT.

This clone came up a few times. CDR3 nucleotides: TGCAGTGCTGTTGTGGAGACCCAGTACTTC. Its translation: CSAVVETQYF. V usage is TRBV20-1 and J usage is TRBJ2-5; D ambiguous. The germline V gene encodes CDR1 DFQATT and CDR2 SNEGSKA (reference sequence). The germline V and J ends were trimmed by 5 bases and 5 bases, with 6 bases remaining between them. The CDR3 is made up of 10 amino acids.

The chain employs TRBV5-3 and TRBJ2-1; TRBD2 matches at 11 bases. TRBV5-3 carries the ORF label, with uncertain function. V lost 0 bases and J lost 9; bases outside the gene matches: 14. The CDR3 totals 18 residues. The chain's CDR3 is CARSLVGTSGIGRAEQFF. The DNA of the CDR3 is TGTGCCAGAAGCTTGGTGGGGACTAGCGGAATTGGGCGGGCTGAGCAGTTCTTC.

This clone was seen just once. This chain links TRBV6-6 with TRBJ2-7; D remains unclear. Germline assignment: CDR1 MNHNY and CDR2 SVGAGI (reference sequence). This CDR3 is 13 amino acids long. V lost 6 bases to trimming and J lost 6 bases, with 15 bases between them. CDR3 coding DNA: TGTGCCAGCAGCTTCGCACTCTATGGCGAGCAGTACTTC. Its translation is CASSFALYGEQYF.

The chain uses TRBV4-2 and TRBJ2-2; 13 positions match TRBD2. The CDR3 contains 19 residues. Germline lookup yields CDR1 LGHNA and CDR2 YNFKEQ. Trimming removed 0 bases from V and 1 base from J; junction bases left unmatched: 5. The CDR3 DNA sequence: TGTGCCAGCAGCCAAGATAGGGGACTAGCGGGACGGAACACCGGGGAGCTGTTTTTT. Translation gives CASSQDRGLAGRNTGELFF.

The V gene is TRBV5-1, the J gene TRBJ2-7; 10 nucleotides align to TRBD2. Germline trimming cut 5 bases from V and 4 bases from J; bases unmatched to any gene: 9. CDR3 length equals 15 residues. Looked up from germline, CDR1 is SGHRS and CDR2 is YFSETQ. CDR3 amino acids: CASRGLAGVVYEQYF. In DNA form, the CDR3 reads TGCGCCAGCAGGGGCCTAGCGGGAGTTGTTTACGAGCAGTACTTC.

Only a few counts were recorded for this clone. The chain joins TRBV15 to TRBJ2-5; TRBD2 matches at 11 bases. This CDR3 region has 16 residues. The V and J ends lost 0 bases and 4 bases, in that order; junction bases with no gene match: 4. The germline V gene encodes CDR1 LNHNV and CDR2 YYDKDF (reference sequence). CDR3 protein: CATSRELAGVGETQYF. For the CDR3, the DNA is TGTGCCACCAGCAGAGAACTAGCGGGAGTCGGAGAGACCCAGTACTTC. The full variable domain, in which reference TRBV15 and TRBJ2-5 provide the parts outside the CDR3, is DAMVIQNPRYQVTQFGKPVTLSCSQTLNHNVMYWYQQKSSQAPKLLFHYYDKDFNNEADTPDNFQSRRPNTSFCFLDIRSPGLGDTAMYLCATSRELAGVGETQYFGPGTRLLVL.

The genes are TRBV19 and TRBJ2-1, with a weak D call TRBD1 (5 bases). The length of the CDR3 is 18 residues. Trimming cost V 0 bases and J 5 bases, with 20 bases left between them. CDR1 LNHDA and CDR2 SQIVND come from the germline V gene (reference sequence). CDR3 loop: CASSIDLSEHGRDNEQFF. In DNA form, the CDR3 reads TGTGCCAGTAGTATAGATCTATCCGAGCACGGCAGGGACAATGAGCAGTTCTTC.